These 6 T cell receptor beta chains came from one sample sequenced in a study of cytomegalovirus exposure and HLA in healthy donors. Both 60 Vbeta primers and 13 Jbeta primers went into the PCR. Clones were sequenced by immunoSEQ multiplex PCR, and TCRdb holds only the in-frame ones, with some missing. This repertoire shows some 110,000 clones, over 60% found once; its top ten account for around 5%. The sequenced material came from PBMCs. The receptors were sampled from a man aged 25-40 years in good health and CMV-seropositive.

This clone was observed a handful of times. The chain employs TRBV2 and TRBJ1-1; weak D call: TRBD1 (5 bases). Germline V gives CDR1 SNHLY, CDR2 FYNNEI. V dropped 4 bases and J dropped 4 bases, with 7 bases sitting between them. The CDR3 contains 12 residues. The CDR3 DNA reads TGTGCCAGCAGTGGACAGTTCACTGAAGCTTTCTTT. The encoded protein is CASSGQFTEAFF.

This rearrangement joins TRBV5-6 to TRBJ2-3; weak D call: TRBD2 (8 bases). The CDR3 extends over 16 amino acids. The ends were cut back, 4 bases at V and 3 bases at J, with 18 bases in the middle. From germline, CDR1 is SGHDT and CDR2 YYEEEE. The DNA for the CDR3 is TGTGCCAGCAGCCGGGGGGGCAGGGGGTGGACAGATACGCAGTATTTT. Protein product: CASSRGGRGWTDTQYF.

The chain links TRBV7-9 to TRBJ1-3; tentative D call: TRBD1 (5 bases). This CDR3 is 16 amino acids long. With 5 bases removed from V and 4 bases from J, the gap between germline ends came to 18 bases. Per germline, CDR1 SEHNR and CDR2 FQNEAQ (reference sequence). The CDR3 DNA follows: TGTGCCAGCAGCGGGGTAGGAGGGGCGACCGGAAACACCATATATTTT. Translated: CASSGVGGATGNTIYF.

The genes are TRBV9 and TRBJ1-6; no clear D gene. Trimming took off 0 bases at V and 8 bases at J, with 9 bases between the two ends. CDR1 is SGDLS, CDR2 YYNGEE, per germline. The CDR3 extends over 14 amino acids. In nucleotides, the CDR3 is TGTGCCAGCAGCGTAGGGTTTTGGCATTCACCCCTCCACTTT. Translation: CASSVGFWHSPLHF.

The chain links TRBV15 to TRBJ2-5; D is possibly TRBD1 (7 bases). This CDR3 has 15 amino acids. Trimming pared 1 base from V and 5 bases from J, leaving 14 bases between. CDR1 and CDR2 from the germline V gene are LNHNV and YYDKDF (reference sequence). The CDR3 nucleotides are TGTGCCACCAGCAGAGTGCCAGGGGGGTGGGAGACCCAGTACTTC. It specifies CATSRVPGGWETQYF.

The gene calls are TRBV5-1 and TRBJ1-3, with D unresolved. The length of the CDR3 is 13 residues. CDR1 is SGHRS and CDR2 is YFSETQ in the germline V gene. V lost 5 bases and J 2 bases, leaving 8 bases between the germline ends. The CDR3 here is CASSTGPGNTIYF. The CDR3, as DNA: TGCGCCAGCAGTACGGGTCCTGGAAACACCATATATTTT.